The TCR beta chain described here comes from a study of shared clonotypes between healthy human individuals. It was CD45RO-negative cells, positively selected for CCR7, that made up naive CD8 cells, with terminally differentiated effector memory CD45RA+ cells excluded. Assay used: immunoSEQ multiplex PCR; TCRdb lists only in-frame clones, some missing. The sample yields about 2 million clones, about 95% seen once. Concerning this clone: Its ends do not fully match the called genes, so a read error is possible.

The CDR3 is 16 residues long. Germline CDR1 and CDR2: SSHAT and FNYEAQ (reference sequence). The TCR originated in a man younger than 35 in good health. What was sequenced was naive CD8+ T cells sorted from blood. The V gene is TRBV7-7, the J gene TRBJ2-1, with TRBD2 identical over 7 bases. As DNA, the CDR3 is TGTGCTAGCAGCCCATGGACGGGGGGTAGCAACAATGAGCAGTTCTTC. Its translation: CASSPWTGGSNNEQFF.